Listed here is a single TCR beta chain. This entry is derived from a study of blood T cell repertoires in COVID-19. Across the study: Samples came from the United States, Italy and Spain, spanning acute and convalescent COVID-19. T cells, B-cell-depleted T cells, or PBMCs supplied cDNA or gDNA.

Source study methods: From reference gene primer amplification, estimates of nucleated cell counts were derived. Libraries were prepared by immunoSEQ multiplex PCR; TCRdb keeps only in-frame clonotypes and omits some of them. That table gives V, J and clone size, and the DNA gave D and trimming. Among about 74,000 clones listed, 85% to 90% were seen once. Germline CDR1 SGHTA, CDR2 FQGNSA. The V segment lost 6 bases and the J segment 4 bases; nucleotides outside the gene matches: 7. CDR3 size: 15 residues. This sequence joins TRBV7-2 and TRBJ1-1, with 11 nucleotides matching TRBD1. Material for sequencing was peripheral blood. This TCR came from a woman older than 75 with active or convalescent COVID-19. The CDR3 sequence is CASRRTGGVGTEAFF. In DNA, the CDR3 is TGTGCCAGCAGACGGACAGGGGGCGTAGGCACTGAAGCTTTCTTT.